This T cell receptor beta chain was obtained from a study of blood T cell repertoires in COVID-19. Study as a whole: The samples span acute and convalescent COVID-19 from the United States, Italy and Spain.

Methods used by the authors: Amplifying reference gene primers gave estimates of nucleated cell counts. Here immunoSEQ multiplex PCR was the method, and the copy in TCRdb shows in-frame clones only, minus some. The DNA gave D and trimming, while V, J and clone size come from that table. The data hold 65,000 to 90,000 clones, with roughly 84% observed a single time. The CDR3 has 14 amino acids. The V segment lost 4 bases and the J segment 4 bases; nucleotides outside the gene matches: 5. CDR1 is SGHKS, CDR2 YYEKEE, per germline (reference sequence). This clonotype was obtained from a man aged 80 or over with active or convalescent COVID-19. The sequenced material came from peripheral blood. The genes are TRBV5-5 and TRBJ1-1; 9 bases map to TRBD1. CDR3 DNA sequence: TGTGCCAGCAGCCAACAGGGGGCTGGCACTGAAGCTTTCTTT. Translation: CASSQQGAGTEAFF.